The 25 T cell receptor beta chains below come from one sample, sequenced in a study of metastatic and nonmetastatic thyroid tumors. Thyroid surgery took place with no prior treatment in any patient. TCRdb recomputed clones from the PCR reads via MiXCR. The table records fewer than 13,000 clones, approximately 24% of them present only once. Sample: tumor tissue. The origin of the receptors is a female donor with papillary thyroid cancer or a benign thyroid nodule (not recorded which). Some clones in this sample may be carry-over from other donors' samples.

Judged by abundance, this clone is medium-sized. The rearrangement links TRBV6-1 to TRBJ1-3, with D possibly being TRBD1 (5 bases). Germline lookup yields CDR1 MNHNS and CDR2 SASEGT. Trimming cost V 6 bases and J 4 bases, with 19 bases left between them. This CDR3 spans 16 amino acids. The chain's CDR3 is CASSAELGEKGNTIYF. The CDR3 DNA sequence: TGTGCCAGCAGCGCTGAACTGGGGGAGAAGGGAAACACCATATATTTT.

V and J are TRBV12-5 and TRBJ2-3, with 13 bases identical to TRBD2. The CDR3 sequence is 15 residues long. Germline CDR1 LGHNT, CDR2 FRNRAP. The V and J ends lost 7 bases and 5 bases, in that order; junction bases with no gene match: 6. The chain's CDR3 is CASALGLAGRDTQYF. CDR3 in DNA: TGTGCTAGTGCCCTGGGACTAGCGGGGAGAGATACGCAGTATTTT.

This clone was counted only a few times. The chain uses TRBV28 and TRBJ2-2; TRBD2 aligns across 8 bases. Germline loops: CDR1 MDHEN, CDR2 SYDVKM. This CDR3 has 15 amino acids. V was pared by 10 bases and J by 4 bases, with 11 bases of the junction left unmatched. The CDR3 here is CATREGSRVTGELFF. CDR3 nucleotides: TGTGCCACCCGGGAGGGCTCTAGAGTCACCGGGGAGCTGTTTTTT.

This clone was counted only a few times. As DNA, the CDR3 is TGTGCCAGTAGTATTGGCGGGAGTAACACCGGGGAGCTGTTTTTT. Residues: CASSIGGSNTGELFF. This rearrangement joins TRBV19 to TRBJ2-2; TRBD2 matches at 7 bases. This CDR3 contains 15 residues. V was pared by 3 bases and J by 2 bases, with 3 bases of the junction left unmatched. Germline V gene data show CDR1 as LNHDA and CDR2 as SQIVND (reference sequence).

The chain carries TRBV2 and TRBJ2-1; no clear D. The CDR3 contains 13 residues. Germline CDR1 SNHLY, CDR2 FYNNEI. V was cut by 6 bases and J by 4 bases, with 10 bases left in between. The CDR3 region has the DNA TGTGCCAGCAGAGGCCTAGGTTACAATGAGCAGTTCTTC. Its translation is CASRGLGYNEQFF.

This clone has a count of ten or more. Here the CDR3 DNA reads TGCGCCAGCAGCCAAGATATTCGGTTGTCAGGCGGAGGAACTAATGAAAAACTGTTTTTT. Translation gives CASSQDIRLSGGGTNEKLFF. The rearrangement uses TRBV4-1 and TRBJ1-4; D not certain. The V gene's germline CDR1 is MGHRA and CDR2 YSYEKL. Trimming cost V 0 bases and J 1 base, with 21 bases left between them. The CDR3 has 20 residues.

This clone is termed medium-sized. This chain links TRBV24-1 with TRBJ2-2, with D unclear. CDR3 length: 15 residues. Trimming stripped 12 bases from V and 0 bases from J, with 16 bases between. Per the germline V gene, CDR1 is KGHDR and CDR2 is SFDVKD. The CDR3 sequence is CASVTSSANTGELFF. CDR3 DNA: TGTGCCTCAGTTACCTCGAGCGCGAACACCGGGGAGCTGTTTTTT.

This clone turned up a few times. The rearrangement links TRBV6-1 to TRBJ2-5; possibly TRBD2 for D (6 bases). Germline assignment: CDR1 MNHNS and CDR2 SASEGT. V was cut by 6 bases and J by 1 base, with 24 bases left in between. The CDR3 covers 18 residues. CDR3: CASSNNAGQWVGQETQYF. In DNA form, the CDR3 reads TGTGCCAGCAGCAACAATGCGGGGCAGTGGGTTGGCCAAGAGACCCAGTACTTC.

This chain links TRBV6-5 with TRBJ1-5, with 8 bases fitting TRBD1. Per germline, CDR1 MNHEY and CDR2 SVGAGI. J was trimmed by 7 bases and V by 4 bases; bases with no gene match: 6. The CDR3 consists of 14 residues. CDR3 amino acids: CASSSGGSWQPQHF. For the CDR3, the DNA is TGTGCCAGCAGTTCAGGGGGCTCGTGGCAGCCCCAGCATTTT.

This clone rates as medium-sized. This chain uses TRBV12-3 or TRBV12-4 with TRBJ2-7, with 9 bases lining up with TRBD1. Trimming removed 3 bases from V and 5 bases from J; junction bases left unmatched: 8. The CDR3 is made up of 15 amino acids. The CDR3: CASSFLPGQGHEQYF. CDR3 DNA sequence: TGTGCCAGCAGTTTTCTCCCGGGACAGGGTCACGAGCAGTACTTC.

The CDR3 reads CSHTKLAGNFNEQFF. CDR3 DNA: TGCAGTCACACAAAACTAGCGGGAAATTTCAATGAGCAGTTCTTC. The chain carries TRBV20-1 and TRBJ2-1, with 10 bases identical to TRBD2. Per the germline V gene, CDR1 is DFQATT and CDR2 is SNEGSKA (reference sequence). This CDR3 comprises 15 residues. V lost 8 bases, J lost 6 bases, and 13 bases stayed unmatched.

The J gene is TRBJ1-2, the V gene TRBV5-1; 7 positions match TRBD1. Germline V gene sequence: CDR1 SGHRS, CDR2 YFSETQ. Trimming took 3 bases from V and 6 from J; bases not matched to a gene: 2. This CDR3 spans 12 amino acids. The CDR3 loop reads CASSSTGNGYTF. CDR3 DNA: TGCGCCAGCAGCTCGACAGGGAATGGCTACACCTTC.

By proportion, this clone is medium-sized. The genes are TRBV7-8 and TRBJ2-7, with D maybe TRBD2 (5 bases). The V end was cut by 4 bases, the J end by 3 bases, with 16 bases between. This CDR3 contains 15 residues. CDR1 is SGHVS, CDR2 FQNEAQ, per germline. As DNA, the CDR3 is TGTGCCAGCAGCTCCTCCTCCCGGGGATTCTACGAGCAGTACTTC. Protein: CASSSSSRGFYEQYF.

There are a few counts of this clone. The chain combines TRBV6-1 with TRBJ2-7; 7 positions match TRBD2. Per the germline V gene, CDR1 is MNHNS and CDR2 is SASEGT. CDR3 length equals 16 residues. V lost 6 bases and J lost 3; bases outside the gene matches: 14. The CDR3 sequence: CASRLVAGDASYEQYF. The CDR3 DNA is TGTGCCAGCAGACTGGTAGCGGGTGACGCCAGCTACGAGCAGTACTTC.

This clone was seen a handful of times. This chain uses TRBV2 with TRBJ1-3; TRBD1 is a possible D gene (6 bases). Germline values: CDR1 SNHLY, CDR2 FYNNEI. Trimming stripped 4 bases from V and 2 bases from J, with 6 bases between. The CDR3 sequence is 13 residues long. CDR3 DNA sequence: TGTGCCAGCAGTGGGGGGCCTGGAAACACCATATATTTT. Encoded protein: CASSGGPGNTIYF.

This clone was seen ten or more times. CDR3 DNA sequence: TGTGCCAGCAGACCCCAAGGACAGTACCAAGAGACCCAGTACTTC. It translates to CASRPQGQYQETQYF. The genes are TRBV28 and TRBJ2-5, with D tentatively TRBD1 (6 bases). Germline V CDR1 and CDR2: MDHEN, SYDVKM. The CDR3 totals 15 residues. V lost 6 bases and J 0 bases, leaving 14 bases between the germline ends.

This clone was counted ten times or more. Other DNA sequences in this specimen translate into the identical CDR3. V usage is TRBV6-1 and J usage is TRBJ2-6, with no clear D. V was trimmed by 6 bases and J by 0 bases, leaving 12 bases between them. Per the germline V gene, CDR1 is MNHNS and CDR2 is SASEGT. The CDR3 is 16 amino acids. The DNA for the CDR3 is TGTGCCAGCAGCCCCTCGTCGGGCTCTGGGGCCAACGTCCTGACTTTC. Amino acid sequence: CASSPSSGSGANVLTF.

There are a few counts of this clone. This likely comes from a read error, as the CDR3 has no conserved phenylalanine or tryptophan at its end. The chain couples TRBV30 to TRBJ2-7, with TRBD1 as a possible D gene (6 bases). The V gene's germline CDR1 is GTSNPN and CDR2 SVGIG (reference sequence). The CDR3 sequence is 12 residues long. V was shortened by 2 bases and J by 9 bases, with 14 bases between the two germline ends. CDR3 in amino acids: CAWSHTGLVQYL. DNA for the CDR3: TGTGCCTGGAGTCACACAGGGTTAGTGCAGTACTTG.

This clone qualifies as medium-sized. The V call is TRBV5-1, the J call TRBJ1-6; possibly TRBD1 for D (6 bases). V was trimmed by 0 bases and J by 8 bases, leaving 12 bases between them. Germline V gives CDR1 SGHRS, CDR2 YFSETQ. This CDR3 region has 15 residues. The CDR3 DNA follows: TGCGCCAGCAGCTTGGGGACAGTAAGGGATTCACCCCTCCACTTT. Protein: CASSLGTVRDSPLHF.

V usage is TRBV20-1 and J usage is TRBJ1-6; D is possibly TRBD1 (5 bases). Deletions cut 3 bases from V and 10 bases from J, with 19 bases between. This CDR3 is built from 15 residues. Germline V CDR1 and CDR2: DFQATT, SNEGSKA (reference sequence). The CDR3 DNA sequence: TGCAGTGCTAGGACTTTGGGGACTACTCGCTCACCCCTCCACTTT. Protein: CSARTLGTTRSPLHF.

CDR3 DNA sequence: TGTGCCAGCAGTTTAGGGGACTGGGTTTCACCCCTCCACTTT. This translates into CASSLGDWVSPLHF. The chain is built from TRBV28 and TRBJ1-6; D might be TRBD1 (5 bases). Per the germline V gene, CDR1 is MDHEN and CDR2 is SYDVKM. Trimming removed 2 bases at V and 9 bases at J, with 11 bases between. This CDR3 region has 14 residues.

This clone was detected a few times. This chain uses TRBV6-1 with TRBJ2-3, with D maybe TRBD2 (6 bases). From germline, CDR1 is MNHNS and CDR2 SASEGT. CDR3 length equals 14 residues. V dropped 4 bases and J dropped 0 bases, with 8 bases sitting between them. The CDR3, as DNA: TGTGCCAGCAGTGTAAGCGGGAGCACAGATACGCAGTATTTT. Translation: CASSVSGSTDTQYF.

This clone is medium-sized within its sample. The chain links TRBV2 to TRBJ2-7; 9 nucleotides agree with TRBD1. There are 14 residues in the CDR3. Germline V gene sequence: CDR1 SNHLY, CDR2 FYNNEI. Germline trimming cut 7 bases from V and 6 bases from J; bases unmatched to any gene: 10. CDR3 sequence (DNA): TGTGCCAGCACCCGGGACAGGGTAACCGGCGAGCAGTACTTC. Amino acid sequence: CASTRDRVTGEQYF.

The table lists this clone with many counts. The chain uses TRBV11-3 and TRBJ2-5; no definite D call. The CDR3 is 12 residues long. Germline V gene data show CDR1 as SGHNT and CDR2 as YENEEA. V lost 5 bases, J lost 5 bases, and 9 bases lay in between. Here the CDR3 DNA reads TGTGCCAGCAGCCGGGCGGTGGAGACCCAGTACTTC. Amino acids: CASSRAVETQYF.

In its sample, this clone was seen a few times. V usage is TRBV25-1 and J usage is TRBJ2-5; D may be TRBD2 (6 bases). The CDR3 has 16 residues. Trimming took 5 bases from V and 3 from J, leaving 19 bases between them. Per germline, CDR1 MGHDK and CDR2 SYGVNS. For the CDR3, the DNA is TGTGCCAGCAGTTATCGACGGGGCGGGGAGAAAGAGACCCAGTACTTC. Translated: CASSYRRGGEKETQYF. Combining the CDR3 with reference TRBV25-1 and TRBJ2-5 gives the whole variable domain EADIYQTPRYLVIGTGKKITLECSQTMGHDKMYWYQQDPGMELHLIHYSYGVNSTEKGDLSSESTVSRIRTEHFPLTLESARPSHTSQYLCASSYRRGGEKETQYFGPGTRLLVL.